This T cell receptor (beta chain) was identified during a study of cytomegalovirus exposure and HLA in healthy donors. Use of 60 Vbeta and 13 Jbeta primers characterized the PCR. TCRdb's table, derived via immunoSEQ multiplex PCR, lists solely in-frame clones and lacks some. The table lists fewer than 140,000 clones, roughly 77% of them singletons, with 2.5% in the top ten. This TCR was sampled from a man aged 40-50 years in good health and CMV-seronegative. Sequencing was carried out using PBMCs.

The CDR3 sequence: CASSPPAGRRNTEAFF. For the CDR3, the DNA is TGTGCCAGCTCACCACCGGCAGGGAGGAGGAACACTGAAGCTTTCTTT. The gene calls are TRBV18 and TRBJ1-1; possibly TRBD1 for D (5 bases). V lost 0 bases, J lost 1 base, and 12 bases lay in between. This CDR3 is 16 amino acids long. The germline CDR1 and CDR2 sequences are KGHSH and LQKENI.